The 21 T cell receptor beta chains listed next were all sequenced from one sample in a study of shared clonotypes between healthy human individuals. Sequencing used immunoSEQ multiplex PCR; TCRdb keeps in-frame clones, though not all of them. The sample yields over 1.4 million clones, approximately 96% seen once. Sequenced material: naive CD4+ T cells sorted from blood. The subset is: CD45RA+ positively selected. The receptors derive from a man aged 25 to 45 in good health.

The chain recombines TRBV6-1 with TRBJ1-2; 7 positions match TRBD1. The V gene's germline CDR1 is MNHNS and CDR2 SASEGT. V was clipped by 6 bases and J by 8 bases; unmatched bases: 9. This CDR3 has 13 amino acids. This CDR3 is CASRVTTGDGYTF. The CDR3 bases are TGTGCCAGCAGAGTTACAACAGGGGACGGCTACACCTTC.

The CDR3 protein is CASRRLDAEQFF. DNA for the CDR3: TGTGCCAGCAGGCGACTAGACGCTGAGCAGTTCTTC. This chain uses TRBV2 with TRBJ2-1, with D maybe TRBD2 (6 bases). The CDR3 totals 12 residues. With 6 bases removed from V and 9 bases from J, the gap between germline ends came to 12 bases. CDR1 and CDR2 (germline): SNHLY, FYNNEI.

The V and J genes are TRBV2 and TRBJ2-7, with TRBD1 identical over 7 bases. Germline trimming cut 6 bases from V and 3 bases from J; bases unmatched to any gene: 2. The length of the CDR3 is 12 residues. Looked up from germline, CDR1 is SNHLY and CDR2 is FYNNEI. The CDR3 bases are TGTGCCAGCAGGGGACAGAGCTACGAGCAGTACTTC. Translation gives CASRGQSYEQYF.

The V and J genes are TRBV10-3 and TRBJ2-3; D uncertain. This CDR3 spans 12 amino acids. Germline lookup yields CDR1 ENHRY and CDR2 SYGVKD. The CDR3 nucleotides read TGTGCGATCGGAGTGAGCACAGATACGCAGTATTTT. This sequence encodes CAIGVSTDTQYF.

The CDR3 here is CASSLALSSDYEQYF. The CDR3 nucleotides read TGCGCCAGCAGCTTGGCCCTTTCTAGCGACTACGAGCAGTACTTC. The V call is TRBV5-1, the J call TRBJ2-7; a possible D gene is TRBD2 (6 bases). This CDR3 spans 15 amino acids. Germline values: CDR1 SGHRS, CDR2 YFSETQ. Trimming removed 0 bases from V and 3 bases from J, with 13 bases in between.

This clone was found once. The J gene is TRBJ2-1, the V gene TRBV5-4; a possible D gene is TRBD1 (5 bases). This CDR3 spans 18 amino acids. The germline V and J ends were trimmed by 0 bases and 3 bases, with 19 bases remaining between them. Germline loops: CDR1 SGHNT, CDR2 YYREEE (reference sequence). As DNA, the CDR3 is TGTGCCAGCAGCTTGGCCACAGGTGCTGGCGGAAACTACAATGAGCAGTTCTTC. It encodes CASSLATGAGGNYNEQFF.

The gene calls are TRBV9 and TRBJ2-3; no definite D call. The CDR3 sequence is 16 residues long. Germline CDR1 and CDR2: SGDLS and YYNGEE. V lost 0 bases and J lost 0, with 11 bases in between. For the CDR3, the DNA is TGTGCCAGCAGCGTAGAGGGTATCTCTAGCACAGATACGCAGTATTTT. Amino acid sequence: CASSVEGISSTDTQYF.

Only one count was recorded for this clone. The CDR3 DNA is TGCGCCAGCAGCCAAGAGGGAGACCAGGCAGGGGGCCGAGGAAACACCATATATTTT. Its translation: CASSQEGDQAGGRGNTIYF. The chain recombines TRBV4-1 with TRBJ1-3; 8 bases agree with TRBD1. CDR3 length: 19 residues. Per the germline V gene, CDR1 is MGHRA and CDR2 is YSYEKL. V shed 0 bases and J 4 bases; nucleotides not matched to a gene: 14.

The V call is TRBV11-2, the J call TRBJ1-2; 9 positions match TRBD1. The CDR3 contains 18 residues. Losses at the gene ends were 5 bases for V and 4 bases for J; bases not matched to a gene: 17. The germline CDR1 and CDR2 sequences are SGHAT and FQNNGV. CDR3 in DNA: TGTGCCAGCAGCCCTGTTGGGAGGACAGGGGACACCGTCTATGGCTACACCTTC. This encodes CASSPVGRTGDTVYGYTF.

This chain joins TRBV5-1 and TRBJ2-5, with 7 bases fitting TRBD1. Germline-derived CDR1 and CDR2 are SGHRS and YFSETQ. Losses at the gene ends were 4 bases for V and 2 bases for J; bases not matched to a gene: 14. CDR3 length equals 17 residues. CDR3 in DNA: TGCGCCAGCAGCCCCCCAAGGGGGCCCGGATCGCAAGAGACCCAGTACTTC. Translating it yields CASSPPRGPGSQETQYF.

The chain is built from TRBV10-2 and TRBJ2-1; tentatively, D is TRBD2 (5 bases). Germline CDR1 and CDR2: WSHSY and SAAADI. With 5 bases removed from V and 0 bases from J, the gap between germline ends came to 14 bases. The CDR3 loop spans 16 amino acids. The DNA for the CDR3 is TGCGCCAGCAGTTTAGCGCGTAGTAGCTCCTACAATGAGCAGTTCTTC. Translating gives CASSLARSSSYNEQFF.

CDR3 region: CASSQNLDRAGEKLFF. The CDR3 nucleotides read TGCGCCAGCAGCCAAAACCTCGACAGGGCGGGTGAAAAACTGTTTTTT. The chain links TRBV4-3 to TRBJ1-4, with 7 positions matching TRBD1. The germline V gene has CDR1 LGHNA and CDR2 YSLEER. The CDR3 runs 16 residues. Trimming at V came to 2 bases and at J to 7 bases, leaving 10 bases not matched to a gene.

This clone was found a few times. The chain links TRBV19 to TRBJ2-2, with D perhaps TRBD1 (6 bases). There are 17 residues in the CDR3. Between the trimmed V and J ends, which lost 5 bases and 2 bases, there was a span of 18 bases. CDR1 is LNHDA and CDR2 is SQIVND in the germline V gene (reference sequence). The CDR3, as DNA: TGTGCCAGTAGTCCCAGAGCGACAGGCGTAAACACCGGGGAGCTGTTTTTT. This encodes CASSPRATGVNTGELFF.

The V call is TRBV5-1, the J call TRBJ2-3, with 11 bases identical to TRBD2. CDR3 length: 15 residues. The V and J ends lost 3 bases and 3 bases, in that order; junction bases with no gene match: 3. Germline-derived CDR1 and CDR2 are SGHRS and YFSETQ. CDR3 protein: CASSSGLAATDTQYF. In nucleotides, the CDR3 is TGCGCCAGCAGCTCGGGACTAGCGGCGACAGATACGCAGTATTTT. The full variable domain, rest sourced from reference TRBV5-1 and TRBJ2-3, is KAGVTQTPRYLIKTRGQQVTLSCSPISGHRSVSWYQQTPGQGLQFLFEYFSETQRNKGNFPGRFSGRQFSNSRSEMNVSTLELGDSALYLCASSSGLAATDTQYFGPGTRLTVL.

For this clone: Other DNA sequences within the sample encode an identical CDR3. The CDR3: CASSPRRDSYEQYF. The CDR3 nucleotides read TGTGCCAGCTCACCACGTCGGGACAGCTACGAGCAGTACTTC. J is TRBJ2-7 and V is TRBV18; 7 bases are shared with TRBD1. This CDR3 is built from 14 residues. The germline CDR1 and CDR2 sequences are KGHSH and LQKENI. Trimming removed 1 base from V and 3 bases from J; junction bases left unmatched: 3.

The chain joins TRBV27 to TRBJ2-1; TRBD1 aligns across 8 bases. In germline, CDR1 is MNHEY, CDR2 SMNVEV (reference sequence). V trimming: 4 bases; J trimming: 3 bases; junction bases outside the gene matches: 5. The CDR3 runs to 15 residues. The CDR3 nucleotides read TGTGCCAGCAGTTACCAGGGGGCTCTCTACAATGAGCAGTTCTTC. Protein sequence: CASSYQGALYNEQFF.

The J gene is TRBJ2-6, the V gene TRBV5-6; no clear D. V was shortened by 5 bases and J by 6 bases, with 15 bases between the two germline ends. The V gene's germline CDR1 is SGHDT and CDR2 YYEEEE. The CDR3 consists of 15 residues. The CDR3 sequence: CASRLLASPANVLTF. CDR3 nucleotides: TGTGCCAGCAGACTACTTGCCTCGCCGGCCAACGTCCTGACTTTC. Filled out from reference TRBV5-6 and TRBJ2-6, the complete variable domain reads DAGVTQSPTHLIKTRGQQVTLRCSPKSGHDTVSWYQQALGQGPQFIFQYYEEEERQRGNFPDRFSGHQFPNYSSELNVNALLLGDSALYLCASRLLASPANVLTFGAGSRLTVL.

This sequence joins TRBV18 and TRBJ1-2; D remains ambiguous. Germline CDR1 is KGHSH and CDR2 is LQKENI. Trimming pared 3 bases from V and 0 bases from J, leaving 11 bases between. The CDR3 covers 15 residues. Written as DNA, the CDR3 is TGTGCCAGCTCACCTTTGACTGTAGCTAACTATGGCTACACCTTC. Its translation: CASSPLTVANYGYTF. The complete variable domain, with remaining parts taken from reference TRBV18 and TRBJ1-2, reads NAGVMQNPRHLVRRRGQEARLRCSPMKGHSHVYWYRQLPEEGLKFMVYLQKENIIDESGMPKERFSAEFPKEGPSILRIQQVVRGDSAAYFCASSPLTVANYGYTFGSGTRLTVV.

The chain is built from TRBV27 and TRBJ2-1; 11 bases match TRBD2. The CDR3 runs to 16 residues. V shed 3 bases, J shed 4 bases, and the junction held 5 bases outside the gene matches. The V gene's germline CDR1 is MNHEY and CDR2 SMNVEV (reference sequence). The CDR3 nucleotides are TGTGCCAGCAGTTTCGGGACTAGCGGAGTTTACAATGAGCAGTTCTTC. Amino acids: CASSFGTSGVYNEQFF.

CDR3 DNA: TGTGCCATCAGTGAGTTGGGAACCACGGGGACTGAAGCTTTCTTT. Its protein product is CAISELGTTGTEAFF. The chain joins TRBV10-3 to TRBJ1-1; D remains ambiguous. This CDR3 is built from 15 residues. Looked up from germline, CDR1 is ENHRY and CDR2 is SYGVKD. Trimming took off 1 base at V and 5 bases at J, with 14 bases between the two ends.

The chain is built from TRBV7-2 and TRBJ1-2; D gene unclear. Germline assignment: CDR1 SGHTA and CDR2 FQGNSA. The V end lost 0 bases, the J end lost 5 bases, and 16 bases lay between the germline ends. The CDR3 totals 16 residues. In DNA, the CDR3 is TGTGCCAGCAGCTTAGCGCTAGGGATATCGCCTTATGGCTACACCTTC. Its translation: CASSLALGISPYGYTF. Looking up the rest from reference TRBV7-2 and TRBJ1-2 gives the full variable domain: GAGVSQSPSNKVTEKGKDVELRCDPISGHTALYWYRQSLGQGLEFLIYFQGNSAPDKSGLPSDRFSAERTGGSVSTLTIQRTQQEDSAVYLCASSLALGISPYGYTFGSGTRLTVV.